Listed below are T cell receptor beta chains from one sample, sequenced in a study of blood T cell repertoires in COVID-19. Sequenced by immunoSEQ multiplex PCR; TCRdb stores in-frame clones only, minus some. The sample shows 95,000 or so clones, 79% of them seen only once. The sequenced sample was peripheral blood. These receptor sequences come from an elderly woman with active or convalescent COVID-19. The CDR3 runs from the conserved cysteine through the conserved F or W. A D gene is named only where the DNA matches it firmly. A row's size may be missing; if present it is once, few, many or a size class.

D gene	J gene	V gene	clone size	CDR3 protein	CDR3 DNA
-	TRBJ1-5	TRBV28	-	CASSFSSSNQPQHF	TGTGCCAGCAGTTTCTCCAGTAGCAATCAGCCCCAGCATTTT
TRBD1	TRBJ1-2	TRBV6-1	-	CASSEAPGQGAVEGYTF	TGTGCCAGCAGTGAAGCGCCGGGACAGGGGGCGGTTGAGGGCTACACCTTC
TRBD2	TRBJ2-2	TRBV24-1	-	CATSDPGRGLTGELFF	TGTGCCACCAGTGACCCCGGGAGGGGTCTGACCGGGGAGCTGTTTTTT
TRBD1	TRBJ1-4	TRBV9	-	CASSVEGQGTTKLFF	TGTGCCAGCAGCGTAGAGGGACAGGGCACAACAAAACTGTTTTTT
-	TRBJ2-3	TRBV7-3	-	CASSLRGGGTPDTQYF	TGTGCCAGCAGCTTAAGAGGTGGAGGGACCCCAGATACGCAGTATTTT
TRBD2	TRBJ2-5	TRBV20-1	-	CSASTSGRAQETQYF	TGCAGTGCTAGTACTAGCGGGAGGGCCCAAGAGACCCAGTACTTC
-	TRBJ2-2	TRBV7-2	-	CASSSRQGGNTGELFF	TGTGCCAGCAGCTCCAGGCAGGGGGGAAACACCGGGGAGCTGTTTTTT
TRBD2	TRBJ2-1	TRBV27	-	CASSSTSGRGLNEQFF	TGTGCCAGCAGTTCAACCAGCGGGAGGGGGTTAAATGAGCAGTTCTTC
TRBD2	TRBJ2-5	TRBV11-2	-	CASSLVGGGYQETQYF	TGTGCCAGCAGCTTAGTAGGCGGGGGATACCAAGAGACCCAGTACTTC
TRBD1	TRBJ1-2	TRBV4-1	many	CASSQETGETFGYGYTF	TGCGCCAGCAGCCAAGAAACAGGGGAGACCTTTGGCTATGGCTACACCTTC
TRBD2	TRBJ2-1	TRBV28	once	CASSLTSGSYGEQFF	TGTGCCAGCAGCCTGACTAGCGGGAGTTACGGTGAGCAGTTCTTC
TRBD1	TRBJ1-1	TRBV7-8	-	CASSLLGQGARNTEAFF	TGTGCCAGCAGCTTATTGGGACAGGGGGCGAGGAACACTGAAGCTTTCTTT
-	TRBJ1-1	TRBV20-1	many	CSASSGNTEAFF	TGCAGTGCTAGTTCGGGGAACACTGAAGCTTTCTTT
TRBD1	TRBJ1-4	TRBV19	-	CASSKTGQHSAATNEKLFF	TGTGCCAGTAGTAAGACGGGACAGCATTCGGCCGCAACTAATGAAAAACTGTTTTTT
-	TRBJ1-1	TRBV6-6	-	CASSSDTNTEAFF	TGTGCCAGCAGCTCCGACACGAACACTGAAGCTTTCTTT
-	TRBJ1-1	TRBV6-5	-	CASTAGAGYTEAFF	TGTGCCAGCACCGCGGGAGCGGGGTACACTGAAGCTTTCTTT
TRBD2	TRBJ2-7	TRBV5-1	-	CASSPSGSGYEQYF	TGCGCCAGCAGCCCTAGCGGGAGTGGCTACGAGCAGTACTTC
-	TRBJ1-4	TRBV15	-	CATSRDGSEKLFF	TGTGCCACCAGCAGAGATGGTAGTGAAAAACTGTTTTTT
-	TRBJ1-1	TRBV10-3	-	CAISDSAYTEAFF	TGTGCCATCAGTGACTCAGCGTACACTGAAGCTTTCTTT
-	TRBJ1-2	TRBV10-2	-	CASSGNRLNPSSGYTF	TGCGCCAGCAGTGGTAACAGGTTAAATCCATCCTCTGGCTACACCTTC
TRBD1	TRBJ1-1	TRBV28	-	CASSFKTGRLSMNTEAFF	TGTGCCAGCAGTTTCAAGACAGGGAGATTAAGTATGAACACTGAAGCTTTCTTT
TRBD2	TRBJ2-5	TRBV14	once	CASSQELAGLETQYF	TGTGCCAGCAGCCAAGAACTAGCGGGACTGGAGACCCAGTACTTC
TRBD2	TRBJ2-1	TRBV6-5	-	CASTASGSHNEQFF	TGTGCCAGCACGGCTAGCGGGTCTCACAATGAGCAGTTCTTC